This T cell receptor beta chain was recovered during a study of graft-versus-host responses after intestinal transplantation. Study-wide background: Each recipient received a multivisceral, liver-intestinal, or isolated intestinal graft. Anti-thymocyte globulin served as induction for all recipients, who then took tacrolimus and steroids for around 3 years. General observations from the study: Peak circulating GvH clone levels tracked with early post-transplant HvG declines. Those patients showing graft-donor T cell macrochimerism displayed high graft-versus-host to host-versus-graft clonal ratios in allografts.

This CDR3 is built from 15 residues. CDR1 and CDR2 from the germline V gene are PRHDT and FYEKMQ (reference sequence). The V gene lost 5 bases and the J gene lost 2 bases, with 16 bases spanning the gap. About this clone itself: Its antigen is undetermined.

Sequencing used immunoSEQ multiplex PCR; TCRdb keeps in-frame clones, though not all of them. Among 90,000 to 150,000 clones listed, about 95% were seen once. The clonotype was recovered from a human donor who received an intestinal transplant. This material consisted of unstimulated CD8+ T cells sorted from spleen or lymph node cells, taken before intestinal transplant. V is TRBV13 and J is TRBJ2-7; weak D call: TRBD1 (7 bases). CDR3 coding DNA: TGTGCCAGCAGCACCGGGGGCAGGGGGGCCTACGAGCAGTACTTC. Translation gives CASSTGGRGAYEQYF.